This T cell receptor (beta chain) was obtained from a study of shared clonotypes between healthy human individuals. Overall study context: Each donor contributed plates that comprised three CD4 naive, three CD4 memory, two CD8 naive and one CD8 memory.

The J segment lost 0 bases and the V segment lost 0 bases, leaving 7 bases of the junction unmatched. The germline gives CDR1 MGHRA, CDR2 YSYEKL. CDR3 length: 19 amino acids. Study-level points and caveats: Only blood was sampled, and tissue TCR repertoires likely differ from blood ones.

The genomic DNA of each subset was split evenly across several immunoSEQ plates. The assay was immunoSEQ multiplex PCR, and TCRdb's table has in-frame clones only and misses some. The repertoire holds approximately 1.1 million clones, with 70% to 80% as singletons. Concerning this clone: Its cognate antigen is unknown.

Each of the donors was a healthy adult who was HIV-negative and had not had a recent acute infection or vaccination. V is TRBV4-1 and J is TRBJ2-6; TRBD1 aligns across 8 bases. The material sequenced was memory CD4+ T cells from PBMCs. The subset was: CD45RA-negative fraction. The sequence was collected from a young man in good health. Some clones in this sample may be carry-over from other donors' samples. CDR3 nucleotide sequence: TGCGCCAGCAGCCAAGAAAGGGGACAGGCGCACTCTGGGGCCAACGTCCTGACTTTC. Its translation: CASSQERGQAHSGANVLTF.